This T cell receptor beta chain was identified during a study of T-cell reconstitution after alpha-beta-depleted transplantation in children. Preparing the TCRbeta library involved the use of unique molecular identifiers. TCRdb passed the PCR reads through MiXCR, listing each CDR3 protein once. The sample contains hundreds of thousands of distinct CDR3 sequences, roughly 17% of which appear only once. The length of the CDR3 is 18 residues. V dropped 0 bases and J dropped 3; count of bases not matched to a gene: 10. Germline V gene data show CDR1 as SGHRS and CDR2 as YFSETQ. The sequenced sample was PBMCs from the stem cell graft donor, obtained from the stem cell graft. The V call is TRBV5-1, the J call TRBJ2-4; 9 positions agree with TRBD1. The TCR was taken from a human donor who donated a stem cell graft to a child with acute myeloid leukemia. CDR3 region: CASSLGDRALIGKNIQYF. CDR3 DNA: TGCGCCAGCAGCTTGGGGGACAGGGCATTAATTGGCAAAAACATTCAGTACTTC.